This TCR beta chain was profiled in a study of blood T cell repertoires in COVID-19. Study background: The origin of the acute and convalescent COVID-19 samples was the United States, Italy and Spain.

Original analysis: Amplification of reference gene primers was used by the study to estimate nucleated cell counts. Measured with immunoSEQ multiplex PCR; TCRdb has only the in-frame clones, and not every one. V and J calls and clone size are copied from that table; D and trimming were computed from the DNA. Of some 150,000 clones listed, 84% are singletons. J lost 0 bases, V lost 8 bases, and 7 bases had no gene match. This CDR3 is built from 14 residues. Per the germline V gene, CDR1 is MNHNY and CDR2 is SVGAGI (reference sequence). The sample consisted of peripheral blood. The TCR was taken from a woman between 45 and 65 years old with acute or convalescent COVID-19. The chain employs TRBV6-6 and TRBJ2-7; TRBD1 matches at 7 bases. The CDR3: CASGDSANSYEQYF. Written as DNA, the CDR3 is TGTGCCAGCGGGGACAGCGCCAACTCCTACGAGCAGTACTTC.